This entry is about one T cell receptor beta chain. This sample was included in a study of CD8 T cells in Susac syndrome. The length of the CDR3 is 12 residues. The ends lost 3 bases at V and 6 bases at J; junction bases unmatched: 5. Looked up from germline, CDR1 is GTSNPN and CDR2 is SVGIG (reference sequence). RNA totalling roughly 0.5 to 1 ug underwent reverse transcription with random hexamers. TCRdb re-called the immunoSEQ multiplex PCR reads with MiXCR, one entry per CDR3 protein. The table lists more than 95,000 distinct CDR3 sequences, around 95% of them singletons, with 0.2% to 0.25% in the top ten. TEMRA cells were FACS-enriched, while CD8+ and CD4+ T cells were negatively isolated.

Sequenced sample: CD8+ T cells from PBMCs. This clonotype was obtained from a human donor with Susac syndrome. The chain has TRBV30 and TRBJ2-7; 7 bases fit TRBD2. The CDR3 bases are TGTGCCTGGAGCATACTAGCGTCCGAGCAGTACTTC. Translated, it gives CAWSILASEQYF.